Included here is one T cell receptor (beta chain) sequence, with context. It has no known antigen specificity. One base away there is no much larger clone; base qualities are not given. Library preparation was by the immunoSEQ multiplex PCR assay. For the multiplex PCR, a mixture combining 60 forward primers for TCR Vbeta segments and 13 reverse primers for TCR Jbeta segments was used. The CDR3 region of rearranged TCR beta genes was amplified from genomic DNA by a multiplex PCR assay. The amplified TCR beta libraries were sequenced on the Illumina HiSeq System as 87-base-pair reads. In the authors' own workflow: A later analysis counted about 76 million unique TCR beta chains across the 640 or so repertoires, and some 11 million of these chains were shared by at least two donors. Raw reads were error-corrected and collapsed into unique sequences with a nearest-neighbor algorithm that merged closely related sequences to remove PCR and sequencing errors. V, D and J gene segments were assigned by aligning CDR3 sequences to IMGT reference sequences. For a sequence to be retained, at least a six-nucleotide match to both a V gene segment and a J gene segment was required. Rearrangements were called productive when the CDR3 lacked stop codons and stayed in frame with V and J; all others were non-productive. CDR3 was defined by IMGT convention, running from the second conserved V-encoded cysteine to the conserved J-encoded phenylalanine. Sequences without an unambiguous match to a single V gene segment were excluded from the earlier analysis of approximately 560 of the donors. An earlier analysis of under 750 of the donors called V segments functional above 56.7% productive rearrangements and segregating when the between-donor standard deviation exceeded 5%. To diagnose cytomegalovirus status from the catalog of TCR beta chain sequences, a statistical classification framework was built. A later analysis assigned V and J genes by comparing TCR nucleotide sequences with IMGT/GENE-DB human TR gene sequences. A later analysis assigned CDR3 sequences and most-parsimonious VDJ recombination scenarios with the TCRdist pipeline. In a later analysis, each TCR beta chain was defined by its CDR3 amino acid sequence together with its V-gene family, and reads lacking a unique V-gene family were excluded. In a later analysis, 550 to 650 highly shared, low-generation-probability nucleotide sequences were removed to address suspected cross-contamination and a sequencing artifact. A later analysis calculated a clonal expansion index for each public chain from normalized within-repertoire ranks of inferred template counts. In a later analysis, generation probabilities were computed with a VDJ recombination model fitted to out-of-frame rearrangements, and the resulting probabilities were checked against IGoR. In a later analysis, TCR-TCR, TCR-HLA and TCR-CMV co-occurrence was scored with hypergeometric tests, and a repertoire-size bias correction was applied to TCR pairs. A later analysis estimated false discovery rates by permuting HLA or CMV assignments 20 times. In a later analysis, co-occurring TCRs were grouped with DBSCAN, and TCRdist sequence similarity was added when clustering was performed within HLA-allele-positive subsets. Co-occurrence clustering excluded repertoires with fewer than 30,000 or more than 120,000 public chains, plus five with anomalous nucleotide sharing. TCRdb obtained this table from immuneACCESS and retained in-frame rearrangements with V and J assigned. These tables miss some clones; where compared with another copy, unresolved V genes account for less than half of the shortfall, and the remainder is unexplained. V and J calls and clone size are as listed in that table; D and trimming were resolved from the DNA. The sample records 120,000 to 150,000 clones, approximately 67% of which are singletons. In total, the top ten clones hold 6.5% of the sample.

The cohort consisted of some 730 healthy bone marrow donors. At the time of sampling, all cohort members were nominally healthy, though unrecorded immune exposures were likely present. The donor was CMV seronegative and belonged to the group of 320 or so seronegative cohort members. Every donor gave a peripheral blood sample, and the peripheral blood mononuclear cells from that sample were used for TCR beta sequencing. The Qiagen DNeasy Blood Extraction Kit was used to extract genomic DNA from the blood cell samples. This specimen belongs to a study of cytomegalovirus exposure and HLA in healthy donors (dated by TCRdb to about 2017). General notes on the study: According to an earlier analysis of around 600 of the donors, about 180 million T cells yielded 120 million or so unique TCR beta sequences and roughly 280 Gb of sequence data. Roughly 300 gigabases of sequencing data and approximately 85 million unique TCR sequences were included in an early release covering 550 to 800 HLA-typed donors. The genetic ancestry cluster associated with self-reported Caucasian donors included 65% to 90% of the roughly 390 genotyped donors. The study aimed to test whether signatures of past pathogen exposure could be identified by cataloging public T cell receptors. The study used immunosequencing to profile the T cell repertoires of approximately 690 subjects and linked those repertoires to cytomegalovirus serostatus. In addition to the first cohort of around 670 subjects, a separate validation cohort of under 150 different subjects was used. High-throughput TCR immunosequencing, statistical association of individual TCRs with disease status, and machine learning were combined to predict cytomegalovirus infection status. A later analysis re-examined previously published TCR beta repertoires from roughly 720 donors and added high-resolution HLA genotyping to investigate patterns of TCR occurrence. Rather than drawing on any new phenotypic data, the later analysis identified candidate immune exposures from TCR beta sequences and the way those sequences occurred across donors. An earlier analysis of several hundred of the donors used high-throughput TCR beta sequencing to judge whether each TCR beta V gene segment behaved as functional or pseudogenic. Donor age, sex, ethnicity and CMV serostatus were compiled alongside the repertoire data. In a later genetic analysis, genome-wide SNP genotypes for about three fifths of the 666 donors were used, and that subset was treated as a discovery cohort. Every discovery cohort repertoire had been produced on one sequencing platform. HLA typing included class I and class II loci at four-digit resolution. The number of donors typed differed by locus, with about 629-630 for A, B, C, DRB1 and DQB1, approximately 500 for DQA1, some 570 for DPA1, and roughly 450 for DPB1. About five DR-DQ haplotypes were handled as single units for association and clustering because linkage in the cohort was strong. Among 300 to 500 genotyped donors of the cohort, an average of roughly 230,000 unique TCR beta nucleotide sequences was sequenced per donor, of which roughly 17% were non-productive. Paper-wide results and their limitations: Assigning TCR associations to individual alleles was difficult when HLA alleles, especially DR and DQ, strongly co-occurred. According to a later analysis, most CMV-associated TCR beta chains appeared to be HLA-restricted, and the HLA associations seemed to be driven largely by CMV exposure. A later analysis reported that several top co-occurrence clusters appeared linked to parvovirus B19, influenza, CMV and Epstein-Barr virus. In a later analysis, TCR association rates were found to vary across HLA loci, with the most associated TCRs seen for DRB1 alleles and the fewest for HLA-C alleles. This cohort had only TCR beta chains sequenced, and the lack of alpha or paired-chain data limited which features could be detected. A later genetic analysis reported fewer N-insertions in productive TCRs among donors in an Asian-associated ancestry cluster than the roughly 720-donor mean. A later genetic analysis associated a missense DCLRE1C variant with V-gene and J-gene trimming of TCR beta chains, and an independent cohort replicated the association. The study gave a list of more than 150 TCR beta chains associated with cytomegalovirus. In a later analysis, HLA-associated TCR beta chains showed more clonal expansion and lower generation probabilities than non-associated chains that were equally common. Immune exposure information for the cohort was limited to CMV serostatus. Roughly 15 rarely observed V segments, including chromosome 9 orphons, were excluded from the earlier analysis of some 590 of the donors because counts were too low. In vitro tests confirmed that a few of the cytomegalovirus-associated TCR beta chains recognize cytomegalovirus antigens. Because HLA typing was unavailable for some donors at each locus, only the typed subset was used in association tests. At a false discovery rate of 0.05, a later analysis linked around 17,000 TCR beta sequences to specific HLA alleles. A cluster of highly shared sequence variants was judged likely to represent a technical artifact of the sequencing pipeline. The authors suggested that the approach could potentially be generalized to other disease states and immunological phenotypes. Roughly uniform sequencing depth across donors was assumed in presence/absence analyses, although this assumption may not hold. Most TCR sequences were seen in very few donors, while some public TCRs were found in many individuals. A further reported finding was that TCR beta sequences accurately predicted the HLA-A and HLA-B alleles for most subjects in the first cohort. Linkage disequilibrium might explain the correlated functional status among segregating V segments, but an unknown experimental factor could not be ruled out. An earlier analysis of approximately 500 of the donors showed that most TCR beta V segments appeared in productive rearrangements either about 90% or about 30% of the time, which broadly matched IMGT annotations. The classifier was reported to diagnose cytomegalovirus status with high specificity and sensitivity in both the original cohort and the validation cohort.

The sequenced sample consisted of PBMCs. The TCR comes from a woman aged 60-75 years in good health and CMV-seronegative.

The nucleotides read TGCGCCAGCAGCCCACTAGCGAGCAACTCCTACAATGAGCAGTTCTTC. Translated, it gives CASSPLASNSYNEQFF. In this chain, TRBV10-2 is recombined with TRBJ2-1; 7 bases in between match TRBD2. Including the terminal cysteine and phenylalanine, the CDR3 comprises 16 residues. Solely the CDR3 DNA is kept, with 48 bases framed from the first base. The germline V gene gives CDR1 as WSHSY and CDR2 as SAAADI. Unmatched junction bases come to 8, with V trimmed by 6 bases and J by 0 bases.